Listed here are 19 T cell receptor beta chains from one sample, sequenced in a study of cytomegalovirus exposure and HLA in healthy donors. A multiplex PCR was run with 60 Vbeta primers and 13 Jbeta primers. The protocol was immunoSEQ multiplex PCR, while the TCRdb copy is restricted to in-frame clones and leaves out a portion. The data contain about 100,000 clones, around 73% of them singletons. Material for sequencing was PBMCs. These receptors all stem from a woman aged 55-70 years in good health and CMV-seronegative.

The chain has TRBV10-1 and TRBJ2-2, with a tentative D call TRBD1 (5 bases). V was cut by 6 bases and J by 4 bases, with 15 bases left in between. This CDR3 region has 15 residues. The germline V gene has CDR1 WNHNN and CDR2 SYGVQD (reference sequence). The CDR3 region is CASSLGRARTGELFF. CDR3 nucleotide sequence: TGCGCCAGCAGCCTCGGCAGGGCCCGCACCGGGGAGCTGTTTTTT.

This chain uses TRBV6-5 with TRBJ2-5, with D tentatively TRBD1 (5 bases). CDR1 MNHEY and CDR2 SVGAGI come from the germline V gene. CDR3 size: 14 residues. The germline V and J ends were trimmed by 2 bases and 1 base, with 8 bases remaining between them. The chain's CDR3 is CASSYVGRQETQYF. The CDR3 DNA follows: TGTGCCAGCAGTTACGTGGGGCGCCAAGAGACCCAGTACTTC.

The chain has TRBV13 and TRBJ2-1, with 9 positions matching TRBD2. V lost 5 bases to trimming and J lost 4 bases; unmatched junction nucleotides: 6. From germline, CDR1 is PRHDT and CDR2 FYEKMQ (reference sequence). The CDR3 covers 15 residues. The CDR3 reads CASSPGLAPYNEQFF. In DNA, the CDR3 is TGTGCCAGCAGCCCCGGACTAGCGCCATACAATGAGCAGTTCTTC.

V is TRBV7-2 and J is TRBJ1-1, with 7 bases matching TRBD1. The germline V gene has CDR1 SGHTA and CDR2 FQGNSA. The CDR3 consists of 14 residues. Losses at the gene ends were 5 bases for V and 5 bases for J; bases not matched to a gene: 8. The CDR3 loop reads CASSPRQGKTEAFF. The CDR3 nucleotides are TGTGCCAGCAGCCCGCGACAGGGAAAAACTGAAGCTTTCTTT. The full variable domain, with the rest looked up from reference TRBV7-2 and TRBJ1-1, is GAGVSQSPSNKVTEKGKDVELRCDPISGHTALYWYRQSLGQGLEFLIYFQGNSAPDKSGLPSDRFSAERTGGSVSTLTIQRTQQEDSAVYLCASSPRQGKTEAFFGQGTRLTVV.

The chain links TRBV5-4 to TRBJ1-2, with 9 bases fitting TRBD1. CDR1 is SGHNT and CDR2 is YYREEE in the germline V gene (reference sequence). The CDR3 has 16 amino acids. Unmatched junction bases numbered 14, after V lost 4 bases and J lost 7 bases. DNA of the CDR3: TGTGCCAGCAGCCCGGATGAGGACAGGGGAATGGGTGGCTACACCTTC. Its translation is CASSPDEDRGMGGYTF.

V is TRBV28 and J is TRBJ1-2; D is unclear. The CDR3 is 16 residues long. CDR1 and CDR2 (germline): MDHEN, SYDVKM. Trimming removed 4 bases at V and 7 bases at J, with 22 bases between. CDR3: CASSSLTPGLAVGYTF. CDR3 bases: TGTGCCAGCAGTTCCCTCACCCCCGGGTTGGCGGTTGGCTACACCTTC.

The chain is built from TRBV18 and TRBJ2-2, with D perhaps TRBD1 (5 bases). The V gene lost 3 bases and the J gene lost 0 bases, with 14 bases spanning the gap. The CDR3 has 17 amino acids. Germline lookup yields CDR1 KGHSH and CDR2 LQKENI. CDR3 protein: CASSPYAQATNTGELFF. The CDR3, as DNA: TGTGCCAGCTCACCTTATGCACAGGCGACGAACACCGGGGAGCTGTTTTTT.

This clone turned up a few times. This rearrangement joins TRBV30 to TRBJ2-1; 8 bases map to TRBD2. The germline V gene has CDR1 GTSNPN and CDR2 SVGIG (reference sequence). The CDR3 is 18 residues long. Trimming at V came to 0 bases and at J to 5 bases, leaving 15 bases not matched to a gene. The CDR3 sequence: CAWSVWVGRVFSDNEQFF. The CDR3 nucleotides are TGTGCCTGGAGTGTATGGGTCGGGAGGGTCTTTAGCGACAATGAGCAGTTCTTC.

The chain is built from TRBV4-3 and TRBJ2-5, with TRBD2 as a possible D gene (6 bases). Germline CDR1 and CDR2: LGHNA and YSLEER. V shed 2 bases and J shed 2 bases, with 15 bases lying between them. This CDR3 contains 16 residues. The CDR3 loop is CASSQTTLAKQETQYF. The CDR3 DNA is TGCGCCAGCAGCCAAACTACTCTAGCGAAACAAGAGACCCAGTACTTC.

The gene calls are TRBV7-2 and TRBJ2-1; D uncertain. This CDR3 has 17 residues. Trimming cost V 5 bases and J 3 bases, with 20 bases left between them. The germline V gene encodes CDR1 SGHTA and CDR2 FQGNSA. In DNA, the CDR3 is TGTGCCAGCAGCCCCCACGGATCCCTTTCGGGCTACAATGAGCAGTTCTTC. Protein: CASSPHGSLSGYNEQFF.

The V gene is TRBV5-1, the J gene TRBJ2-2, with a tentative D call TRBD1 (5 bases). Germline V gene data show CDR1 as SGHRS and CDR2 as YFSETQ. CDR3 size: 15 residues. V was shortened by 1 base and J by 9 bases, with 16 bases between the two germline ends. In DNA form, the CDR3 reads TGCGCCAGCAGCTTGATGACAGACAGAACGCGGGAGCTGTTTTTT. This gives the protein CASSLMTDRTRELFF.

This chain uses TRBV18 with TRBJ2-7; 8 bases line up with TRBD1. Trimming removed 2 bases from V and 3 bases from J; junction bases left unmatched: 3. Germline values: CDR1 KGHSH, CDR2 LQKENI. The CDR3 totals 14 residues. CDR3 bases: TGTGCCAGCTCACCATCTACAGGGGGCTACGAGCAGTACTTC. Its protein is CASSPSTGGYEQYF. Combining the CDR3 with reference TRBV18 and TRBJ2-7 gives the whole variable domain NAGVMQNPRHLVRRRGQEARLRCSPMKGHSHVYWYRQLPEEGLKFMVYLQKENIIDESGMPKERFSAEFPKEGPSILRIQQVVRGDSAAYFCASSPSTGGYEQYFGPGTRLTVT.

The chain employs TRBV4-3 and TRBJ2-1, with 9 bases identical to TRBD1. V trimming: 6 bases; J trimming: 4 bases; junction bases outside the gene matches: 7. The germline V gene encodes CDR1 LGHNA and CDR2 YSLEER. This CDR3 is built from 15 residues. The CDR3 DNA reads TGCGCCAGCAGATTCCGGGACAGGGAATACAATGAGCAGTTCTTC. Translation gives CASRFRDREYNEQFF.

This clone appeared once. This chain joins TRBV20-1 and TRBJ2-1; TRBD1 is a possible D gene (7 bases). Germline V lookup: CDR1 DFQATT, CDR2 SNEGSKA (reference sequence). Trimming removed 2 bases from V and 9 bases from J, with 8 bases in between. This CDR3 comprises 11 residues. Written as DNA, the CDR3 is TGCAGTGCTAGACAGGGGGGTGAGCAGTTCTTC. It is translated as CSARQGGEQFF.

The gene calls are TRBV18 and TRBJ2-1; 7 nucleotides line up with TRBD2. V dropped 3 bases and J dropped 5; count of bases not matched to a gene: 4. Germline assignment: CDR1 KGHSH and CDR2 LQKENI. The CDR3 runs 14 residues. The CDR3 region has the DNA TGTGCCAGCTCACCCGGGCTAGCGGACAATGAGCAGTTCTTC. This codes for CASSPGLADNEQFF.

CDR3 in DNA: TGTGCCAGCAGCTGGAGCATACGATTTCGGGGTTCCTACGAGCAGTACTTC. It is translated as CASSWSIRFRGSYEQYF. V usage is TRBV5-6 and J usage is TRBJ2-7; the D gene is possibly TRBD2 (5 bases). Germline CDR1 is SGHDT and CDR2 is YYEEEE. The CDR3 contains 17 residues. V was shortened by 3 bases and J by 1 base, with 20 bases between the two germline ends.

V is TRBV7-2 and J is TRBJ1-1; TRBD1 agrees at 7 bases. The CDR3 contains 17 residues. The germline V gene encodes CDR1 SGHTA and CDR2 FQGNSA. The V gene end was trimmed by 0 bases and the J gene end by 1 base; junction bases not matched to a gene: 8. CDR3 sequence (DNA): TGTGCCAGCAGCTTAGCTTCGGGGACAGCGAGGAACACTGAAGCTTTCTTT. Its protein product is CASSLASGTARNTEAFF. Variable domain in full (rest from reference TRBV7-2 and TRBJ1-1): GAGVSQSPSNKVTEKGKDVELRCDPISGHTALYWYRQSLGQGLEFLIYFQGNSAPDKSGLPSDRFSAERTGGSVSTLTIQRTQQEDSAVYLCASSLASGTARNTEAFFGQGTRLTVV.

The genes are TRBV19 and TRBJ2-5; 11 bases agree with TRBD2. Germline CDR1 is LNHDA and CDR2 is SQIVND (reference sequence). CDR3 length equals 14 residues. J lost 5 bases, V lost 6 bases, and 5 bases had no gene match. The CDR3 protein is CASRPSGRWETQYF. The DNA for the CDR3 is TGTGCCAGTAGACCTAGCGGGAGGTGGGAGACCCAGTACTTC.

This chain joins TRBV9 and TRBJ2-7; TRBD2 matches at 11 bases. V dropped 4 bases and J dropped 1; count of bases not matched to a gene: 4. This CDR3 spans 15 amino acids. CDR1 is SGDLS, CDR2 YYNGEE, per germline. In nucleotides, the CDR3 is TGTGCCAGCAGCCCTGGGACTAGCGGTTCCTACGAGCAGTACTTC. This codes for CASSPGTSGSYEQYF.